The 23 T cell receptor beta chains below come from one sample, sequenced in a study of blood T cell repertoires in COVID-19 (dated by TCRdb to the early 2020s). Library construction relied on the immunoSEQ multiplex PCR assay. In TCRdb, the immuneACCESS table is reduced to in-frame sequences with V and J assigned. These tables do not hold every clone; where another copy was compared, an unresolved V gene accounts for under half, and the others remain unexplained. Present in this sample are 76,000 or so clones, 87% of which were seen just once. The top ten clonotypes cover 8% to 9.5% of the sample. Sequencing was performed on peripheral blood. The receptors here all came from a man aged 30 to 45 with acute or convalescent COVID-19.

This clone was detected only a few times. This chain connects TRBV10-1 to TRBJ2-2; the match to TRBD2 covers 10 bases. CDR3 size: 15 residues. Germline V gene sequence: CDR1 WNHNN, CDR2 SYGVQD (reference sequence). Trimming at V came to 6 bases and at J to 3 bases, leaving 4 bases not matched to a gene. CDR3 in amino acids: CASSQGLADTGELFF. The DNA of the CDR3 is TGCGCCAGCAGCCAAGGACTAGCGGACACCGGGGAGCTGTTTTTT.

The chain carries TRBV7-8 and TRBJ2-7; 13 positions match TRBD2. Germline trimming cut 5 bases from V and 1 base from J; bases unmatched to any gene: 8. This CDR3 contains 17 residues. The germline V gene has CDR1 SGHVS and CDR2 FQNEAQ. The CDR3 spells CASSRTSGSFFSYEQYF. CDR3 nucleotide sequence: TGTGCCAGCAGCAGGACTAGCGGGAGTTTCTTTTCCTACGAGCAGTACTTC.

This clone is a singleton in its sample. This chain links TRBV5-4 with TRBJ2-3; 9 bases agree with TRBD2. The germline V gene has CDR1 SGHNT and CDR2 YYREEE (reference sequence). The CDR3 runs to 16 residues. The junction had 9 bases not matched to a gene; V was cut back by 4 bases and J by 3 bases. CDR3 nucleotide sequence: TGTGCCAGCAGCCGGGGGGGGCTAGCGGGAACAGATACGCAGTATTTT. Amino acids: CASSRGGLAGTDTQYF.

The CDR3 nucleotides are TGTGCCACCAGTGATACCAGGGGGAAGAATGAAAAACTGTTTTTT. It yields the protein CATSDTRGKNEKLFF. This chain links TRBV24-1 with TRBJ1-4, with TRBD1 matching over 7 bases. The CDR3 loop spans 15 amino acids. Germline V gene lookup returns CDR1 KGHDR and CDR2 SFDVKD. The J segment lost 5 bases and the V segment lost 3 bases, leaving 5 bases of the junction unmatched.

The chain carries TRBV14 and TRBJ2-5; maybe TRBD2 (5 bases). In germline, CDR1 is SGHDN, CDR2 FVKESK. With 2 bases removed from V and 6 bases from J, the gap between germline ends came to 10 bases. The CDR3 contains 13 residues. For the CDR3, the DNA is TGTGCCAGCAGCCAAAGGGAGAGGAAGACCCAGTACTTC. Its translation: CASSQRERKTQYF. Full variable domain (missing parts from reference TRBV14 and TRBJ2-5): EAGVTQFPSHSVIEKGQTVTLRCDPISGHDNLYWYRRVMGKEIKFLLHFVKESKQDESGMPNNRFLAERTGGTYSTLKVQPAELEDSGVYFCASSQRERKTQYFGPGTRLLVL.

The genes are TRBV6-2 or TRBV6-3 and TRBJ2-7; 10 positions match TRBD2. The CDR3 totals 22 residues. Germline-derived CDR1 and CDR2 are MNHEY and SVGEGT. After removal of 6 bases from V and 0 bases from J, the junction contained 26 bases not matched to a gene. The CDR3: CASSRTGLASLSQVGSSYEQYF. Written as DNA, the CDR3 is TGTGCCAGCAGCCGGACGGGACTAGCGAGCCTGAGTCAGGTGGGGAGCTCCTACGAGCAGTACTTC.

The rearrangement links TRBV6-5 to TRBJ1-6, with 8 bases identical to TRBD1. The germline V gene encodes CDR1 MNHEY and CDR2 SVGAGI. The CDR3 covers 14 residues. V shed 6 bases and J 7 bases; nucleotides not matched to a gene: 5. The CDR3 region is CASRVDRDNSPLHF. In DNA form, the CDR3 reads TGTGCCAGCAGGGTGGACAGGGACAATTCACCCCTCCACTTT.

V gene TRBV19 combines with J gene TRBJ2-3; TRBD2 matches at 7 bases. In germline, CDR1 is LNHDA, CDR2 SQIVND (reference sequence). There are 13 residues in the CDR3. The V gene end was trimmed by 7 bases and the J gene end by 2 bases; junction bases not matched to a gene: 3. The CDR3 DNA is TGTGCCAGTAACCGGGAGGTCACAGATACGCAGTATTTT. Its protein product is CASNREVTDTQYF.

The CDR3 DNA sequence: TGTGCCAGCCGAACAGGGGGCACCGGGGAGCTGTTTTTT. This codes for CASRTGGTGELFF. The chain recombines TRBV28 with TRBJ2-2, with 8 nucleotides matching TRBD1. Germline V gene sequence: CDR1 MDHEN, CDR2 SYDVKM. Unmatched junction bases numbered 3, after V lost 8 bases and J lost 4 bases. The CDR3 has 13 amino acids.

The CDR3 region is CASRTGIGNTIYF. CDR3 DNA: TGTGCCAGCAGGACAGGAATCGGAAACACCATATATTTT. The chain carries TRBV6-5 and TRBJ1-3; perhaps TRBD1 as D (6 bases). V was trimmed by 6 bases and J by 4 bases, leaving 10 bases between them. CDR1 is MNHEY and CDR2 is SVGAGI in the germline V gene. There are 13 residues in the CDR3.

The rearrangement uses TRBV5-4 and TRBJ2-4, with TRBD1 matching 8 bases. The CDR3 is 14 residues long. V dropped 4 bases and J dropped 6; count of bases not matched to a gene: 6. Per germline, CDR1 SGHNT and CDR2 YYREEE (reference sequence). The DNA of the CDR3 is TGTGCCAGCAGCCCCGGGACAGGTGGAAACATTCAGTACTTC. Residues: CASSPGTGGNIQYF.

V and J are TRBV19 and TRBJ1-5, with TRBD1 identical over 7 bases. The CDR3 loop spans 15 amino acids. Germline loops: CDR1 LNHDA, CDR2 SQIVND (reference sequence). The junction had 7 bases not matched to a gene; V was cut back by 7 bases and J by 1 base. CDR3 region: CASNPGTASNQPQHF. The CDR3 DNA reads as TGTGCCAGTAATCCCGGGACAGCCAGCAATCAGCCCCAGCATTTT.

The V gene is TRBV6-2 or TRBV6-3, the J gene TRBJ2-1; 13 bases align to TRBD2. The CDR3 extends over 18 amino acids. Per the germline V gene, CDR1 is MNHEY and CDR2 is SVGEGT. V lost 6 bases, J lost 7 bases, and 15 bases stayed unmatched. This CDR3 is CASSPVRGRLAGGNEQFF. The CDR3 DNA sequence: TGTGCCAGCAGCCCGGTTCGGGGGCGACTAGCGGGAGGTAATGAGCAGTTCTTC.

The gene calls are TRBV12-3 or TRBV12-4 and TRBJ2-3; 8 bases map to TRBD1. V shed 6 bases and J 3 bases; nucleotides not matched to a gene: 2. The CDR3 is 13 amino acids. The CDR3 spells CASRWTGTDTQYF. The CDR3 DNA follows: TGTGCCAGCAGGTGGACAGGGACAGATACGCAGTATTTT.

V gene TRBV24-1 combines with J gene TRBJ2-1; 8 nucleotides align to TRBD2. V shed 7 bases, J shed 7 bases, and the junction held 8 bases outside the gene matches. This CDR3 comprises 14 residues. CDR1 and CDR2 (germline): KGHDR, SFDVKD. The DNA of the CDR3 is TGTGCCACCAGGCCGGGAGGGCCGCGGAATGAGCAGTTCTTC. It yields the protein CATRPGGPRNEQFF.

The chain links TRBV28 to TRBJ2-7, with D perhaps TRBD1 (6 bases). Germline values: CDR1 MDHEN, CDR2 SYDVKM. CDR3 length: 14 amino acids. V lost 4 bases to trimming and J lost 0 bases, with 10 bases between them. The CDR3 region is CASSSTGLSYEQYF. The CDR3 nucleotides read TGTGCCAGCAGTTCAACAGGGCTCTCCTACGAGCAGTACTTC.

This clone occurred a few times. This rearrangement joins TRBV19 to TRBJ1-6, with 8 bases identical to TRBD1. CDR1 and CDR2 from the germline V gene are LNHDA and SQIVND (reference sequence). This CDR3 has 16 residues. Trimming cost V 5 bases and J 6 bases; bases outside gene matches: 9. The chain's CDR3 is CASSFAGTGPNSPLHF. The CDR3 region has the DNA TGTGCCAGTAGTTTCGCCGGGACAGGACCTAATTCACCCCTCCACTTT.

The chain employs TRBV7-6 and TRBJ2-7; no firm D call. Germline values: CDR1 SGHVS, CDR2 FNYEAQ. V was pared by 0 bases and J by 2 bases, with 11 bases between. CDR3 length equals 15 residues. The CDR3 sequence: CASSLALAFTYEQYF. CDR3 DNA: TGTGCCAGCAGCTTAGCGTTGGCATTTACCTACGAGCAGTACTTC.

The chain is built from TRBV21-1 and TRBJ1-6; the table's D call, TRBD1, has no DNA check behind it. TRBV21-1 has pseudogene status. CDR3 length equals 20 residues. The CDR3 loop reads CASSTQSYPRGGSYNSPLHF. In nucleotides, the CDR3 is TGTGCCAGCAGCACACAATCATATCCCAGGGGCGGCTCCTATAATTCACCCCTCCACTTT.

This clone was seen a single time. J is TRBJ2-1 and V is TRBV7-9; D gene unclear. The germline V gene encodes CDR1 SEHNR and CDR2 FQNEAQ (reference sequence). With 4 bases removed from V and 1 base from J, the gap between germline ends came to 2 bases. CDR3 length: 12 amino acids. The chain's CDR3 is CASSYSYNEQFF. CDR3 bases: TGTGCCAGCAGCTATTCCTACAATGAGCAGTTCTTC.

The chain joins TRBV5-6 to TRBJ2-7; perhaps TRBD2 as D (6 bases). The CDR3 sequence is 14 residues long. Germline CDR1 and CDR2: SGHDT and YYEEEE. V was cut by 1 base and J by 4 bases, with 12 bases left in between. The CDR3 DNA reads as TGTGCCAGCAGCTTGAGGTTCCGGGAGTACGAGCAGTACTTC. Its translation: CASSLRFREYEQYF.

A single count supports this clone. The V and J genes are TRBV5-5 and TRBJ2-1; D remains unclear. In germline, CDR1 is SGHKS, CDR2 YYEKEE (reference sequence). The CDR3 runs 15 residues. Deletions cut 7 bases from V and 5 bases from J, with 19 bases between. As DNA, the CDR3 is TGTGCCAGCGAAAAGATGGGCACATGGGACAATGAGCAGTTCTTC. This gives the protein CASEKMGTWDNEQFF.

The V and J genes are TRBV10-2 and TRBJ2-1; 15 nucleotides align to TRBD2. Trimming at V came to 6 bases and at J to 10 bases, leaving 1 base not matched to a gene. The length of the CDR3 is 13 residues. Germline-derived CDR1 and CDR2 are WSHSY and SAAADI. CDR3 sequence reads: CASRGTSGREQFF. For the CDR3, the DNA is TGCGCCAGCAGAGGGACTAGCGGGAGGGAGCAGTTCTTC.